Shown below are 5 T cell receptor beta chains from a single sample sequenced in a study of blood T cell repertoires in COVID-19. The repertoire was sequenced with immunoSEQ multiplex PCR; TCRdb's copy has only in-frame clones and lacks some. The sample has 150,000 to 200,000 clones, 70% to 85% seen once; the top ten hold 5.2%. The sample taken for sequencing was PBMCs or T cells enriched from blood (not recorded which). These receptors all stem from an older woman with acute COVID-19.

This clone has only one observation. The chain joins TRBV6-5 to TRBJ2-7; 13 positions match TRBD2. This CDR3 region has 13 residues. Germline values: CDR1 MNHEY, CDR2 SVGAGI. With V trimmed by 6 bases and J by 11 bases, 7 bases remained unmatched. The CDR3 loop reads CASSLTSGRAKYF. CDR3 nucleotide sequence: TGTGCCAGCAGCCTAACTAGCGGGAGGGCGAAGTACTTC.

This clone was recorded at least ten times. The rearrangement uses TRBV4-2 and TRBJ1-4; 7 nucleotides match TRBD1. This CDR3 contains 14 residues. Germline CDR1 and CDR2: LGHNA and YNFKEQ. V shed 4 bases and J 7 bases; nucleotides not matched to a gene: 6. The CDR3 sequence: CASSPAQGGEKLFF. CDR3 bases: TGTGCCAGCAGCCCGGCCCAGGGGGGTGAAAAACTGTTTTTT.

This clone was found once. J is TRBJ1-2 and V is TRBV18; D ambiguous. The V end lost 4 bases, the J end lost 8 bases, and 14 bases lay between the germline ends. CDR1 is KGHSH and CDR2 is LQKENI in the germline V gene. The CDR3 spans 13 residues. The DNA for the CDR3 is TGTGCCAGCTCACGGCCCTCGACCGGGGGCTACACCTTC. Its translation: CASSRPSTGGYTF. Combining the CDR3 with reference TRBV18 and TRBJ1-2 gives the whole variable domain NAGVMQNPRHLVRRRGQEARLRCSPMKGHSHVYWYRQLPEEGLKFMVYLQKENIIDESGMPKERFSAEFPKEGPSILRIQQVVRGDSAAYFCASSRPSTGGYTFGSGTRLTVV.

V gene TRBV7-6 combines with J gene TRBJ2-7; 12 bases align to TRBD2. V lost 4 bases, J lost 4 bases, and 8 bases stayed unmatched. CDR1 is SGHVS, CDR2 FNYEAQ, per germline. The CDR3 runs 16 residues. The CDR3, as DNA: TGTGCCAGCAGCTCCGGTGCCACTAGCGGGAGGTACGAGCAGTACTTC. Encoded protein: CASSSGATSGRYEQYF.

This sequence joins TRBV7-2 and TRBJ1-3; 7 nucleotides agree with TRBD1. This CDR3 region has 15 residues. The germline V gene encodes CDR1 SGHTA and CDR2 FQGNSA. V was pared by 5 bases and J by 4 bases, with 8 bases of the junction left unmatched. DNA for the CDR3: TGTGCCAGCAGCCCCCCGGGACAGCAGGGAAACACCATATATTTT. This translates into CASSPPGQQGNTIYF. The variable domain in full, completed from reference TRBV7-2 and TRBJ1-3, reads GAGVSQSPSNKVTEKGKDVELRCDPISGHTALYWYRQSLGQGLEFLIYFQGNSAPDKSGLPSDRFSAERTGGSVSTLTIQRTQQEDSAVYLCASSPPGQQGNTIYFGEGSWLTVV.